The clone carrying this TCR beta chain was found once. Its target is not known. This specimen comes from a study of brain T cells in children with intractable seizures. The CDR3 is made up of 15 amino acids. Trimming removed 3 bases from V and 2 bases from J, with 14 bases in between. CDR1 is KGHSH, CDR2 LQKENI, per germline. Method: immunoSEQ multiplex PCR; TCRdb's copy keeps in-frame clones and lacks some. This sample has 110,000 or so clones, with 85% to 95% found just once. Overall study findings and caveats: Viral specificity was inferred only from CDR3 similarity; HCMV serostatus was unknown. Clones missing pre-surgery may reflect undersampling of that blood sample.

Sequencing was limited to surgery cases with top T cell transcript signatures in brain tissue. Sequencing used peripheral blood, obtained at surgery. This sequence was found in a boy under two years old with hemimegalencephaly and intractable seizures. This sequence joins TRBV18 and TRBJ2-7, with D perhaps TRBD2 (6 bases). This chain's CDR3 is CASSPRPGLTYEQYF. The CDR3 coding sequence is TGTGCCAGCTCACCCCGGCCGGGACTGACCTACGAGCAGTACTTC. The full variable domain, with the rest looked up from reference TRBV18 and TRBJ2-7, is NAGVMQNPRHLVRRRGQEARLRCSPMKGHSHVYWYRQLPEEGLKFMVYLQKENIIDESGMPKERFSAEFPKEGPSILRIQQVVRGDSAAYFCASSPRPGLTYEQYFGPGTRLTVT.